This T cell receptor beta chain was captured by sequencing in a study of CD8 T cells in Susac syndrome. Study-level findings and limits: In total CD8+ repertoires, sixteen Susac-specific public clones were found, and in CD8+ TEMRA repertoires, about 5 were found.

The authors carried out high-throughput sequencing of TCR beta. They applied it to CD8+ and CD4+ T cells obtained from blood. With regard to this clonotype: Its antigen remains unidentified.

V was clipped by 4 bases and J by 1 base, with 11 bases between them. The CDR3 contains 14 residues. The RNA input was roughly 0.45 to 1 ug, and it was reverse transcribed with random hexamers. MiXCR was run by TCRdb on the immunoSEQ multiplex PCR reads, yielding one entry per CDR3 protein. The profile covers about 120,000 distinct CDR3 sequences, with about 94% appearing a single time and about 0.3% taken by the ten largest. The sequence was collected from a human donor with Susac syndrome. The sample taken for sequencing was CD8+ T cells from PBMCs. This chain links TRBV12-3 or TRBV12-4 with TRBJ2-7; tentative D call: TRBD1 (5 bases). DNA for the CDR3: TGTGCCAGCAGTTCGACAGACCTTTCCTACGAGCAGTACTTC. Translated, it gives CASSSTDLSYEQYF.